What follows are 8 T cell receptor beta chains derived from one specimen sequenced in a study of T cell responses to AZD1222 COVID-19 vaccine. Method: immunoSEQ multiplex PCR; TCRdb's copy keeps in-frame clones and lacks some. The sample records under 150,000 clones, roughly nine tenths being singletons. Here the sequenced sample was peripheral blood, taken 28 days after the second AZD1222 dose. These receptors originate from an adult who received the AZD1222 COVID-19 vaccine.

With regard to this clone: The germline gene is not matched at one end of the junction; a read error may be the cause. The chain combines TRBV7-2 with TRBJ2-5, with D hard to call. Germline V gene sequence: CDR1 SGHTA, CDR2 FQGNSA. CDR3 length: 11 residues. CDR3 amino acids: CATSYLETQYF. CDR3 DNA: TGTGCCACCAGCTATTTAGAGACCCAGTACTTC.

The gene calls are TRBV19 and TRBJ1-5, with D perhaps TRBD1 (5 bases). With 7 bases removed from V and 2 bases from J, the gap between germline ends came to 18 bases. Germline CDR1 and CDR2: LNHDA and SQIVND (reference sequence). The CDR3 consists of 16 residues. The CDR3 DNA reads TGTGCCAGTACTTCCGGACACCGGGGTGGCAATCAGCCCCAGCATTTT. Its protein is CASTSGHRGGNQPQHF.

The chain has TRBV11-2 and TRBJ2-6; no reliable D call. The V gene's germline CDR1 is SGHAT and CDR2 FQNNGV. V was trimmed by 7 bases and J by 4 bases, leaving 14 bases between them. The CDR3 loop spans 15 amino acids. For the CDR3, the DNA is TGTGCCAGCACCCTAATTCGGTCCGGGGCCAACGTCCTGACTTTC. Amino acid sequence: CASTLIRSGANVLTF.

The rearrangement uses TRBV4-1 and TRBJ1-3, with D maybe TRBD1 (5 bases). The CDR3 contains 15 residues. V lost 3 bases and J lost 2, with 11 bases in between. Germline V gives CDR1 MGHRA, CDR2 YSYEKL. The CDR3 DNA reads as TGCGCCAGCAGCCAGCAGGGCCAGGCTGGAAACACCATATATTTT. It is translated as CASSQQGQAGNTIYF.

The chain carries TRBV24-1 and TRBJ1-5; TRBD1 might be the D (5 bases). The V gene lost 1 base and the J gene lost 6 bases, with 21 bases spanning the gap. The CDR3 has 18 residues. CDR1 is KGHDR and CDR2 is SFDVKD in the germline V gene. The CDR3 region is CATSDFSVAGRERQPQHF. The CDR3 DNA sequence: TGTGCCACCAGTGATTTCTCGGTCGCGGGCAGGGAACGTCAGCCCCAGCATTTT.

This chain links TRBV28 with TRBJ2-1, with D perhaps TRBD2 (6 bases). Trimming pared 5 bases from V and 1 base from J, leaving 12 bases between. Germline loops: CDR1 MDHEN, CDR2 SYDVKM. This CDR3 region has 15 residues. CDR3 nucleotide sequence: TGTGCCAGCAGTCCCCGGGGGAGGTCCTACAATGAGCAGTTCTTC. Translated: CASSPRGRSYNEQFF.

The chain uses TRBV15 and TRBJ2-1, with D tentatively TRBD2 (5 bases). Trimming cost V 1 base and J 8 bases, with 12 bases left between them. Germline loops: CDR1 LNHNV, CDR2 YYDKDF (reference sequence). The CDR3 has 14 residues. The CDR3 sequence: CATSRVSSSYEQFF. In nucleotides, the CDR3 is TGTGCCACCAGCAGAGTTTCTAGCAGCTATGAGCAGTTCTTC.

This chain connects TRBV6-4 to TRBJ2-1; tentative D call: TRBD2 (7 bases). There are 14 residues in the CDR3. Trimming removed 1 base at V and 8 bases at J, with 12 bases between. Germline V gene data show CDR1 as MRHNA and CDR2 as SNTAGT. The CDR3 DNA is TGTGCCAGCAGTGACTTCGCGGGGGCTCATGAGCAGTTCTTC. Protein product: CASSDFAGAHEQFF.